This entry is about one TCR beta chain. Its specificity is not known. Metastatic or locally advanced urothelial carcinoma was present in the patients. Germline V gene data show CDR1 as SNHLY and CDR2 as FYNNEI. With 8 bases clipped from V and 5 bases from J, the junction kept 4 bases outside the gene matches. The CDR3 contains 12 residues. Method: immunoSEQ multiplex PCR; TCRdb's copy keeps in-frame clones and lacks some. Among roughly 20,000 clones listed, nearly 90% were seen once. These data belong to a study of PD-L1 blockade in urothelial cancer. The overall study: Prior regimens of chemotherapy numbered 0 to 3 per patient. Blood underwent analysis 3 weeks (second dose) and 6 weeks after treatment began.

The study's findings and limits: When measured at 3 weeks, tumor-associated blood clones expanded more in durable-benefit patients.

The chain is built from TRBV2 and TRBJ2-5, with 8 nucleotides matching TRBD1. The TCR was taken from a woman aged 55-75 years with urothelial cancer. The sequenced sample was PBMCs, obtained around atezolizumab (anti-PD-L1) treatment. DNA of the CDR3: TGTGCCAGCGGCGACAGGGGTGAGACCCAGTACTTC. This sequence encodes CASGDRGETQYF.